This T cell receptor (beta chain) was identified in a study of human T cells and chemical hapten exposure. V shed 0 bases, J shed 0 bases, and the junction held 4 bases outside the gene matches. CDR3 length equals 17 residues. The sample's time point: pre-sensitization, week 0. As for treatment: therapeutic diphenylcyclopropenone sensitization with weekly scalp DPC. TCRdb passed the RACE reads through MiXCR, listing each CDR3 protein once. The table includes approximately 370,000 distinct CDR3 sequences, roughly 6% detected once. This clonotype was obtained from a young woman with alopecia areata. Some clones in this sample may be carry-over from other donors' samples. The source material was whole blood, sampled in connection with sensitization to the hapten diphenylcyclopropenone (DPC). This rearrangement joins TRBV12-3 or TRBV12-4 to TRBJ2-5; 10 bases are shared with TRBD2. This CDR3 is CASSLASGGLYQETQYF. The CDR3 region has the DNA TGTGCCAGCAGTTTAGCTAGCGGGGGGCTGTACCAAGAGACCCAGTACTTC.